This T cell receptor beta chain was captured in a study of technical replicates of blood from a few donors. Profiling relied on immunoSEQ multiplex PCR, and the TCRdb table lists in-frame clones only, not all of them. The sample contains roughly 50,000 clones, 90% to 95% of which appear only once. CDR1 is SQVTM and CDR2 is ANQGSEA in the germline V gene. The CDR3 is 12 residues long. Trimming shortened V by 3 bases and J by 0 bases, and 4 bases separated the two germline ends. This receptor was identified in a human donor in good health. Some clones in this sample may be carry-over from other donors' samples. The sample was PBMCs. This chain joins TRBV29-1 and TRBJ2-3, with unresolved D. Here the CDR3 reads CSVDLSTDTQYF. The CDR3 region has the DNA TGCAGCGTTGACCTGAGCACAGATACGCAGTATTTT.